Following are 8 T cell receptor beta chains from one sample sequenced in a study of CD8 T cells in Susac syndrome (dated by TCRdb to between 2018 and 2020). Library prep was done by the immunoSEQ multiplex PCR assay. RNA was extracted using the RNeasy kit, and about 0.45 to 1 microgram was reverse transcribed with random hexamers. TCRdb took the public reads, trimmed them with fastp at Q25, ran MiXCR for clone calling and kept in-frame beta chains. Here each entry gathers all rows of one CDR3 protein and keeps the most common genes and DNA. The sample table records roughly 400,000 distinct CDR3 sequences; approximately 89% of these occur just once. Roughly 0.1% of the sample lies in the top ten. Sample: CD8+ T cells from PBMCs. The source of these receptors is a human donor with multiple sclerosis.

A few counts support this clonotype. The chain recombines TRBV5-6 with TRBJ2-3; a weak D match, TRBD2 (5 bases). In germline, CDR1 is SGHDT, CDR2 YYEEEE. This CDR3 is 16 amino acids long. V was shortened by 4 bases and J by 3 bases, with 18 bases between the two germline ends. CDR3 amino acids: CASSQTQQSGTDTQYF. Here the CDR3 DNA reads TGTGCCAGCAGCCAAACACAACAGTCGGGGACAGATACGCAGTATTTT.

The rearrangement links TRBV7-9 to TRBJ2-1, with D possibly matching TRBD1 (7 bases). The germline V gene encodes CDR1 SEHNR and CDR2 FQNEAQ (reference sequence). The ends were cut back, 5 bases at V and 2 bases at J, with 22 bases in the middle. The CDR3 runs to 18 residues. CDR3 residues: CASSPEAGQYEPYNEQFF. In DNA form, the CDR3 reads TGTGCCAGCAGCCCAGAGGCGGGACAGTACGAACCCTACAATGAGCAGTTCTTC.

This chain uses TRBV13 with TRBJ2-7; 7 nucleotides match TRBD1. With 0 bases clipped from V and 3 bases from J, the junction kept 5 bases outside the gene matches. The CDR3 totals 15 residues. Germline-derived CDR1 and CDR2 are PRHDT and FYEKMQ (reference sequence). CDR3 in amino acids: CASSLGGTVYYEQYF. CDR3 bases: TGTGCCAGCAGCTTAGGTGGGACAGTGTACTACGAGCAGTACTTC. The full variable domain, its missing parts supplied by reference TRBV13 and TRBJ2-7, is AAGVIQSPRHLIKEKRETATLKCYPIPRHDTVYWYQQGPGQDPQFLISFYEKMQSDKGSIPDRFSAQQFSDYHSELNMSSLELGDSALYFCASSLGGTVYYEQYFGPGTRLTVT.

This clonotype was seen once. V is TRBV30 and J is TRBJ1-4, with a tentative D call TRBD1 (5 bases). Germline CDR1 is GTSNPN and CDR2 is SVGIG (reference sequence). V lost 6 bases and J 5 bases, leaving 16 bases between the germline ends. CDR3 length: 14 amino acids. The CDR3 sequence is CACSRTGGNEKLFF. The CDR3 region has the DNA TGTGCCTGCTCTAGGACGGGGGGGAATGAAAAACTGTTTTTT. Complete variable domain (other parts from reference TRBV30 and TRBJ1-4): SQTIHQWPATLVQPVGSPLSLECTVEGTSNPNLYWYRQAAGRGLQLLFYSVGIGQISSEVPQNLSASRPQDRQFILSSKKLLLSDSGFYLCACSRTGGNEKLFFGSGTQLSVL.

This clonotype appeared once. The rearrangement joins TRBV7-6 to TRBJ2-1; 9 bases match TRBD1. With V trimmed by 5 bases and J by 3 bases, 8 bases remained unmatched. This CDR3 contains 16 residues. Germline assignment: CDR1 SGHVS and CDR2 FNYEAQ. The CDR3 DNA reads as TGTGCCAGCAGCCCCGGGGGACAGGGTCTCTACAATGAGCAGTTCTTC. It yields the protein CASSPGGQGLYNEQFF.

This chain uses TRBV28 with TRBJ1-2; D is unresolved. The CDR3 length is 13 residues. Germline-derived CDR1 and CDR2 are MDHEN and SYDVKM. V dropped 6 bases and J dropped 4 bases, with 12 bases sitting between them. This chain's CDR3 is CASSRTGFYGYTF. DNA of the CDR3: TGTGCCAGCAGCCGTACGGGGTTCTATGGCTACACCTTC.

The rearrangement joins TRBV27 to TRBJ1-1, with TRBD1 matching over 7 bases. Trimming cost V 6 bases and J 4 bases; bases outside gene matches: 5. CDR1 and CDR2 from the germline V gene are MNHEY and SMNVEV (reference sequence). CDR3 size: 13 residues. The CDR3 sequence: CASRSTGITEAFF. In DNA, the CDR3 is TGTGCCAGCAGGTCGACAGGGATCACTGAAGCTTTCTTT.

In DNA form, the CDR3 reads TGTGCCAGCAGTTTATCCCTGAGGCAACAGAACACTGAAGCTTTCTTT. It translates to CASSLSLRQQNTEAFF. V gene TRBV28 combines with J gene TRBJ1-1, with D unclear. The CDR3 has 16 residues. Trimming stripped 1 base from V and 1 base from J, with 13 bases between. Germline loops: CDR1 MDHEN, CDR2 SYDVKM.